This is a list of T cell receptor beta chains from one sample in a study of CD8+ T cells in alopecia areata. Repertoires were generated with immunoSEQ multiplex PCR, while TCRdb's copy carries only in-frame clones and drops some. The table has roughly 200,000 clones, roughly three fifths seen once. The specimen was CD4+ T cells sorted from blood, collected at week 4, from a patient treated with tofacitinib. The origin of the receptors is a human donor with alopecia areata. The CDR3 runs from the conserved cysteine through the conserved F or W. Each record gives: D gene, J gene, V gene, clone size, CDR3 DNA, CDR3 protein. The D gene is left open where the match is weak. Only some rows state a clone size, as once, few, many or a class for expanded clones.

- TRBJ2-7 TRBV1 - TGCACCAGCAGCCAAGCGGCAGGCTACGAGCAGTACTTC CTSSQAAGYEQYF
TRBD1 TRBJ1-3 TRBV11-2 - TGTGCCAGCAGCGCAAAGGACAGGGGAAACACCATATATTTT CASSAKDRGNTIYF
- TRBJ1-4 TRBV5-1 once TGCGCCAGCAGCTTGGAGGGTAGGGGGAATGAAAAACTGTTTTTT CASSLEGRGNEKLFF
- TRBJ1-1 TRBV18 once TGTGCCAGCTCACCAGAGGTCCGGGCAAACTCTGAAGCTTTCTTT CASSPEVRANSEAFF
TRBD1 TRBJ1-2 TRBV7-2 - TGTGCCAGCAGCTCCTACGGGGACAGGGGCCAAGGCGGCTACACCTTC CASSSYGDRGQGGYTF
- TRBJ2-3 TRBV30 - TGTGCCTGGAGGGGGAGAGATACGCAGTATTTT CAWRGRDTQYF
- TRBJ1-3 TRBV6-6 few TGTGCCAGCAGTTTCCCGGGAGAGGGAAACACCATATATTTT CASSFPGEGNTIYF
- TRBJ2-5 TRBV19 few TGTGCCAGTAGCACGGGGACGTCGGAGACCCAGTACTTC CASSTGTSETQYF
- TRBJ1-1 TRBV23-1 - TGCGCCAGCAGTCACGGGGGGGACACTGAAGCTTTCTTT CASSHGGDTEAFF
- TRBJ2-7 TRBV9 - TGTGCCAGCAGCGCCCGGGACGGCCCCTACGAGCAGTACTTC CASSARDGPYEQYF
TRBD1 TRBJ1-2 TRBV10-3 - TGTGCCATCAGTGAGTTGGGAGCAGGGGGCGACGGCTACACCTTC CAISELGAGGDGYTF
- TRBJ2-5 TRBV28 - TGTGCCAGCAGTTTATTAAGGGATTTTCAAGAGACCCAGTACTTC CASSLLRDFQETQYF
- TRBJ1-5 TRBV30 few TGTGCCTGGAGTTCGGACAGCAATCAGCCCCAGCATTTT CAWSSDSNQPQHF
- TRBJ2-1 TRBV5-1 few TGCGCCAGCAGCTTGTTGGATGAGCAGTTCTTC CASSLLDEQFF
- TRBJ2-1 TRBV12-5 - TGTGCTAGTGCTCGGCCAGGCAGCCGAACCTACAATGAGCAGTTCTTC CASARPGSRTYNEQFF
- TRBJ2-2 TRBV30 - TGTGCCTGGTCGGAGAATCGGAGGACCGGGGAGCTGTTTTTT CAWSENRRTGELFF